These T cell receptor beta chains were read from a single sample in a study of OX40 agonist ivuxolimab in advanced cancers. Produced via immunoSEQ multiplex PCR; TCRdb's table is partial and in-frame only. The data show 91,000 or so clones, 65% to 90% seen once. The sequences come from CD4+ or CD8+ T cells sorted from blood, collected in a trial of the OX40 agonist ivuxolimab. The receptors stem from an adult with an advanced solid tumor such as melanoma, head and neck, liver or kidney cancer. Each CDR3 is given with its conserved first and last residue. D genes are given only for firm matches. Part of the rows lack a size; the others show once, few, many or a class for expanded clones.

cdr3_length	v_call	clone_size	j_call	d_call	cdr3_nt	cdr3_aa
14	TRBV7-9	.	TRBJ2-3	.	TGTGCCAGCAGGCCACAGGGCAGCACAGATACGCAGTATTTT	CASRPQGSTDTQYF
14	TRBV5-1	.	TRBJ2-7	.	TGCGCCAGCAGCTTGGAGGGCAGGGGCTACGAGCAGTACTTC	CASSLEGRGYEQYF
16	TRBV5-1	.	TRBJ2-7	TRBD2	TGCGCCAGCAGCTTGGGACTCCGGGACTACCCGATTGAGCAGTACTTC	CASSLGLRDYPIEQYF
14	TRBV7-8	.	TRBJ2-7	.	TGTGCCAGCAGCTTAGTTCGAGAGAAGCCTGAGCAGTACTTC	CASSLVREKPEQYF
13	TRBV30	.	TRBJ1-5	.	TGTGCCTGGAGTGACTCAAGCAATCAGCCCCAGCATTTT	CAWSDSSNQPQHF
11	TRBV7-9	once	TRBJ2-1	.	TGTGCCAGCAGCTTGTGGGGTGAGCAGTTCTTC	CASSLWGEQFF
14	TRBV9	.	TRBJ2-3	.	TGTGCCAGCAGCGGTGTAGGGAGCACAGATACGCAGTATTTT	CASSGVGSTDTQYF
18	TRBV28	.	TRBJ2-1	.	TGTGCCAGCAGTTCCTCGCATACAGGGAAGGCGGGGTACAATGAGCAGTTCTTC	CASSSSHTGKAGYNEQFF
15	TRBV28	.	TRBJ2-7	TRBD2	TGTGCCAGCAGTTCTCCTAGCGGGAGCAAGTACGAGCAGTACTTC	CASSSPSGSKYEQYF
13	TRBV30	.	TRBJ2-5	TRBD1	TGTGCCCGGAGTAAGGGGGCGGGAGAGACCCAGTACTTC	CARSKGAGETQYF
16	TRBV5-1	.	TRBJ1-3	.	TGCGCCAGCAGCCCCGACGGGGGCTCAGGTGGAAACACCATATATTTT	CASSPDGGSGGNTIYF
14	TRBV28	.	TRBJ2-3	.	TGTGCCAGGGACAGAGGGGGTAAAACAGATACGCAGTATTTT	CARDRGGKTDTQYF
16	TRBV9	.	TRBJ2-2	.	TGTGCCAGCAGCGTTGAGGGTAGGGCGCGGTACGGGGAGCTGTTTTTT	CASSVEGRARYGELFF
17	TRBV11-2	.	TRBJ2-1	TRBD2	TGTGCCAGCAGCCCGAGGACTAGCGGGAGAGTGTACAATGAGCAGTTCTTC	CASSPRTSGRVYNEQFF
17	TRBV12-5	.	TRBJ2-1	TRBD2	TGTGCTAGTGAGGGGTCGGCGGGAGGGCCCTCTTACAATGAGCAGTTCTTC	CASEGSAGGPSYNEQFF
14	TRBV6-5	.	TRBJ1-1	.	TGTGCCAGCAGTTACTCGCTACTAAACACTGAAGCTTTCTTT	CASSYSLLNTEAFF
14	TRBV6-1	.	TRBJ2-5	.	TGTGCCAGCAGTGAGGGGCAGAACCAAGAGACCCAGTACTTC	CASSEGQNQETQYF
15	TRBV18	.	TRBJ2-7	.	TGTGCCAGCTCACCACTTCATGGATCCTCCTACGAGCAGTACTTC	CASSPLHGSSYEQYF
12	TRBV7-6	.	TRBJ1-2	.	TGTGCCAGCAGCTCTCCAGGAGTCTTAGCCCACTTC	CASSSPGVLAHF
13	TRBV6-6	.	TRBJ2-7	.	TGTGCCAGCAGTTCCAGGGTACAGGCGGTGCAGTACTTC	CASSSRVQAVQYF
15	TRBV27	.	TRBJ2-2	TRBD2	TGTGCCAGCAAGAGCGGGAGATCGAGCACCGGGGAGCTGTTTTTT	CASKSGRSSTGELFF
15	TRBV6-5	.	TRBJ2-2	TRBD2	TGTGCCAGCAGAAGGCGGGAGGACGGCACCGGGGAGCTGTTTTTT	CASRRREDGTGELFF
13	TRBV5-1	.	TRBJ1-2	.	TGCGCCAGCAGCTTGGGCGACAGCTATGGCTACACCTTC	CASSLGDSYGYTF
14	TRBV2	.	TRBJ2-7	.	TGTGCCATCCCCAAGAAAGCGGATTCCTACGAGCAGTACTTC	CAIPKKADSYEQYF
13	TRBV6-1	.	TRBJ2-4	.	TGTGCCAGCCGGGACACGTCTGGGAACATTCAGTACTTC	CASRDTSGNIQYF
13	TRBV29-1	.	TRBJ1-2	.	TGCAGCGGGGGGGACCCCTCTAACTATGGCTACACCTTC	CSGGDPSNYGYTF
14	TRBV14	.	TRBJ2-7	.	TGTGCCAGCAGCCAACCCCCCCGGAGGGACGAGCAGTACTTC	CASSQPPRRDEQYF
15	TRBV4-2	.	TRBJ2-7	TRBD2	TGTGCCAGCAGCCAAGTTCGGGAGGCCGCCTACGAGCAGTACTTC	CASSQVREAAYEQYF
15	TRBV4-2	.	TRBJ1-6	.	TGTGCCAGCAGCAAAAGGACACTGGATAATTCACCCCTCCACTTT	CASSKRTLDNSPLHF
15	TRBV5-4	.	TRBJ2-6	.	TGTGCCAGCAGCTTGGATGCGGGTGGGGCCAACGTCCTGACTTTC	CASSLDAGGANVLTF
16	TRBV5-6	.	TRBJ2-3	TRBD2	TGTGCCAGCAGCCATAGGACTAGCGGGACGGGAGATACGCAGTATTTT	CASSHRTSGTGDTQYF